This entry is about one T cell receptor beta chain. What it binds is unknown. The protocol was immunoSEQ multiplex PCR, while the TCRdb copy is restricted to in-frame clones and leaves out a portion. The sample includes about 82,000 clones, over 60% seen only once; the top ten take about 19%. The data originate from a study of T cells in localized non-small cell lung cancer. Broader study findings: The study detected a median about 60 of the top 100 tumor clones in adjacent lung. Owing to sequencing of a solitary tumor region, heterogeneity cannot be discounted.

CDR1 SGDLS and CDR2 YYNGEE come from the germline V gene. The CDR3 is 15 amino acids. J gave up 2 bases and V 3 bases, and 4 bases lay outside the gene matches. The source material was PBMCs, sampled before any cancer treatment. The rearrangement uses TRBV9 and TRBJ2-1; 8 bases agree with TRBD2. The sequence was collected from a man aged 40-75 years with stage II squamous cell lung carcinoma. CDR3 DNA: TGTGCCAGCAGCGACAGCGGGAGACCCTACAATGAGCAGTTCTTC. It encodes CASSDSGRPYNEQFF.